The 18 T cell receptor beta chains below all came from one sample that was sequenced in a study of Graves' ophthalmopathy and Graves' hyperthyroidism. Using RNA transcripts, the TCR beta CDR3 regions were amplified. First-round RT-PCR employed HTBI primers, with a second-round multiplex PCR after it. In TCRdb, the multiplex PCR reads were re-called with MiXCR into one record per CDR3 protein. Of roughly 380,000 distinct CDR3 sequences listed, just over 15% are singletons. Material: peripheral blood. The receptors shown here come from a woman younger than 35 with stable Graves' hyperthyroidism.

There are many counts of this clonotype. The chain has TRBV5-1 and TRBJ1-1; D is ambiguous. The CDR3 contains 17 residues. The germline V gene encodes CDR1 SGHRS and CDR2 YFSETQ. V lost 0 bases, J lost 0 bases, and 15 bases lay in between. In nucleotides, the CDR3 is TGCGCCAGCAGCTTGGCCTTAAGACCACGATTGAACACTGAAGCTTTCTTT. Amino acids: CASSLALRPRLNTEAFF.

The CDR3 protein is CASSFGPRGSYGYTF. CDR3 sequence (DNA): TGTGCCAGCAGTTTTGGGCCCCGAGGGAGCTATGGCTACACCTTC. The gene calls are TRBV12-3 or TRBV12-4 and TRBJ1-2; D unclear. The length of the CDR3 is 15 residues. V lost 3 bases, J lost 4 bases, and 15 bases lay in between.

The J gene is TRBJ1-2, the V gene TRBV5-5; D perhaps matches TRBD1 (6 bases). CDR1 and CDR2 (germline): SGHKS, YYEKEE (reference sequence). Trimming left V 5 bases short and J 4 bases short, with 12 bases between. The CDR3 is 13 amino acids. The CDR3: CASRVDRIYGYTF. CDR3 coding DNA: TGTGCCAGCAGAGTTGACAGGATCTATGGCTACACCTTC.

This clonotype was seen at least ten times. The gene calls are TRBV5-5 and TRBJ1-1; 8 bases are shared with TRBD1. V lost 0 bases to trimming and J lost 11 bases; unmatched junction nucleotides: 9. CDR1 is SGHKS, CDR2 YYEKEE, per germline (reference sequence). The length of the CDR3 is 14 residues. Here the CDR3 reads CASSLAPRQGQAFF. In DNA form, the CDR3 reads TGTGCCAGCAGCTTGGCTCCACGACAGGGGCAGGCTTTCTTT. Full variable domain (rest looked up from reference TRBV5-5 and TRBJ1-1): DAGVTQSPTHLIKTRGQQVTLRCSPISGHKSVSWYQQVLGQGPQFIFQYYEKEERGRGNFPDRFSARQFPNYSSELNVNALLLGDSALYLCASSLAPRQGQAFFGQGTRLTVV.

The sample holds many counts of this clonotype. The genes are TRBV7-2 and TRBJ1-5; D perhaps matches TRBD1 (6 bases). The CDR3 loop spans 14 amino acids. In germline, CDR1 is SGHTA, CDR2 FQGNSA. Trimming removed 7 bases at V and 7 bases at J, with 17 bases between. CDR3 DNA sequence: TGTGCCAGCACCCAGCCCGGTGGGGGCCAGCCCCAGCATTTT. Protein product: CASTQPGGGQPQHF.

This clonotype was recorded many times. The rearrangement joins TRBV2 to TRBJ1-5; unclear D gene. This CDR3 has 14 amino acids. The V gene lost 4 bases and the J gene lost 4 bases, with 11 bases spanning the gap. CDR1 and CDR2 from the germline V gene are SNHLY and FYNNEI. The CDR3 region is CASSGLAKNQPQHF. The CDR3, as DNA: TGTGCCAGCAGTGGGTTGGCCAAAAATCAGCCCCAGCATTTT.

This clonotype has a single count. V usage is TRBV7-2 and J usage is TRBJ2-5, with a possible D match to TRBD2 (6 bases). The CDR3 consists of 13 residues. Per the germline V gene, CDR1 is SGHTA and CDR2 is FQGNSA. The V end was cut by 5 bases, the J end by 5 bases, with 12 bases between. The CDR3 here is CASSPTLAETQYF. CDR3 DNA sequence: TGTGCCAGCAGCCCTACACTAGCCGAGACCCAGTACTTC.

The V call is TRBV6-2 or TRBV6-3, the J call TRBJ1-5, with D possibly TRBD1 on 5 matching bases. Trimming pared 4 bases from V and 1 base from J, leaving 20 bases between. The CDR3 sequence is 18 residues long. Germline loops: CDR1 MNHEY, CDR2 SVGEGT. CDR3 amino acids: CASSLKPSGTASNQPQHF. The CDR3 DNA reads TGTGCCAGCAGTTTAAAGCCCAGCGGGACGGCGAGCAATCAGCCCCAGCATTTT.

This clonotype was counted at least ten times. This chain's CDR3 is CASSLTSGGVEQYF. The CDR3 nucleotides read TGTGCCAGCAGTTTAACTAGCGGGGGTGTCGAGCAGTACTTC. J is TRBJ2-7 and V is TRBV12-3 or TRBV12-4, with 11 bases identical to TRBD2. The V segment lost 2 bases and the J segment 6 bases; nucleotides outside the gene matches: 3. The CDR3 totals 14 residues.

This clonotype was observed many times. The chain recombines TRBV20-1 with TRBJ1-2; 7 nucleotides match TRBD1. Per germline, CDR1 DFQATT and CDR2 SNEGSKA (reference sequence). The CDR3 extends over 14 amino acids. V lost 5 bases to trimming and J lost 5 bases; unmatched junction nucleotides: 11. CDR3 DNA sequence: TGCAGTGCTGCCCCGTTCAGGGGGGAATATGGCTACACCTTC. Translation: CSAAPFRGEYGYTF.

This clonotype has at least ten counts. The chain is built from TRBV5-1 and TRBJ1-1; D possibly corresponds to TRBD1 (5 bases). Germline-derived CDR1 and CDR2 are SGHRS and YFSETQ. Trimming pared 0 bases from V and 5 bases from J, leaving 14 bases between. The CDR3 has 15 amino acids. The CDR3 DNA follows: TGCGCCAGCAGCTTGGCACGGGGGATTGGGACTGAAGCTTTCTTT. Protein: CASSLARGIGTEAFF.

This clonotype is medium-sized (0.01 to 0.1%) within its sample. The V call is TRBV12-5, the J call TRBJ2-7; 7 bases line up with TRBD1. The J segment lost 2 bases and the V segment lost 6 bases, leaving 10 bases of the junction unmatched. The CDR3 loop spans 15 amino acids. Germline V CDR1 and CDR2: LGHNT, FRNRAP. The CDR3 DNA is TGTGCTAGTGGACGAAACAGGGGAAATGCCTACGAGCAGTACTTC. Its protein product is CASGRNRGNAYEQYF.

This clonotype appeared many times. This rearrangement joins TRBV12-3 or TRBV12-4 to TRBJ1-3; D remains ambiguous. The CDR3 length is 15 residues. The V gene lost 1 base and the J gene lost 0 bases, with 7 bases spanning the gap. The CDR3 spells CASSLEGISGNTIYF. The CDR3, as DNA: TGTGCCAGCAGTTTAGAGGGAATCTCTGGAAACACCATATATTTT.

The chain links TRBV6-5 to TRBJ1-4; TRBD1 aligns across 8 bases. This CDR3 has 16 residues. Trimming removed 2 bases from V and 2 bases from J; junction bases left unmatched: 4. Looked up from germline, CDR1 is MNHEY and CDR2 is SVGAGI. CDR3 residues: CASSYPRTGTNEKLFF. CDR3 DNA: TGTGCCAGCAGTTACCCCAGGACAGGGACTAATGAAAAACTGTTTTTT.

The table lists this clonotype with many counts. The chain joins TRBV3-1 to TRBJ1-1, with D perhaps matching TRBD1 (6 bases). Germline loops: CDR1 LGHDT, CDR2 YNNKEL (reference sequence). The CDR3 length is 12 residues. Between the trimmed V and J ends, which lost 1 base and 8 bases, there was a span of 8 bases. CDR3 sequence reads: CASSQGGAEAFF. The CDR3 DNA is TGTGCCAGCAGCCAAGGGGGGGCGGAAGCTTTCTTT.

This clonotype was observed many times. The V gene is TRBV4-2, the J gene TRBJ1-6; 8 bases align to TRBD1. The CDR3 loop spans 16 amino acids. The germline gives CDR1 LGHNA, CDR2 YNFKEQ. V gave up 2 bases and J gave up 8 bases; unmatched junction bases: 8. The CDR3 spells CASSQTDRAYDSPLHF. For the CDR3, the DNA is TGTGCCAGCAGCCAAACGGACAGGGCATATGATTCACCCCTCCACTTT.

The genes are TRBV19 and TRBJ1-5, with D perhaps matching TRBD1 (6 bases). Per germline, CDR1 LNHDA and CDR2 SQIVND (reference sequence). The length of the CDR3 is 15 residues. V lost 3 bases to trimming and J lost 5 bases, with 14 bases between them. The CDR3 DNA is TGTGCCAGTAGTATGGAGGACAGACCTCATCAGCCCCAGCATTTT. It codes for CASSMEDRPHQPQHF.

The V gene is TRBV15, the J gene TRBJ2-5; D unresolved. The V gene's germline CDR1 is LNHNV and CDR2 YYDKDF (reference sequence). V lost 0 bases and J 5 bases, leaving 10 bases between the germline ends. The CDR3 totals 14 residues. CDR3: CATSRDWMGETQYF. The CDR3 DNA follows: TGTGCCACCAGCAGAGATTGGATGGGGGAGACCCAGTACTTC.